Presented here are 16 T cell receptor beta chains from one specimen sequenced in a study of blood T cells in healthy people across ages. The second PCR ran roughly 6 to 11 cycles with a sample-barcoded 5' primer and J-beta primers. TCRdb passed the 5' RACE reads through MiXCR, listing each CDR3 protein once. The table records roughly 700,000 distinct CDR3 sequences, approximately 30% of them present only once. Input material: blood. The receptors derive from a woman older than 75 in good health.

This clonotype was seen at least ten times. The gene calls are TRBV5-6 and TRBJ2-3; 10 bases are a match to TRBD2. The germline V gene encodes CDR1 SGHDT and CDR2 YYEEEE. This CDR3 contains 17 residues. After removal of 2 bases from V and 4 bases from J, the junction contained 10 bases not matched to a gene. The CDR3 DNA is TGTGCCAGCAGCTTCATCCTAGCGGGGGCTCACGCAGATACGCAGTATTTT. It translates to CASSFILAGAHADTQYF.

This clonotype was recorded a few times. Written as DNA, the CDR3 is TGTGCCAGCAGTGAAAGCGGGGGGAACACCGGGGAGCTGTTTTTT. As protein: CASSESGGNTGELFF. The chain couples TRBV2 to TRBJ2-2, with TRBD2 matching 8 bases. Looked up from germline, CDR1 is SNHLY and CDR2 is FYNNEI. V shed 2 bases, J shed 1 base, and the junction held 0 bases outside the gene matches. The CDR3 has 15 amino acids.

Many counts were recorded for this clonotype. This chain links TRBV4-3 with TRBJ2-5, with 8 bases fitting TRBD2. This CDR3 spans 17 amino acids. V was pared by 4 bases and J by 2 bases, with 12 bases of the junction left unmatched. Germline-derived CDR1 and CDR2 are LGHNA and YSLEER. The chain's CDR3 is CASSPMGLGGGQETQYF. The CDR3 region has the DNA TGCGCCAGCAGCCCGATGGGCCTGGGCGGGGGGCAAGAGACCCAGTACTTC.

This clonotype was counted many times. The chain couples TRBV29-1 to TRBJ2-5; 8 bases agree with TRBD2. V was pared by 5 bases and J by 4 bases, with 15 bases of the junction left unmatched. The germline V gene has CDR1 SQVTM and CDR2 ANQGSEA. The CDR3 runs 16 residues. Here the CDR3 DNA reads TGCAGCGTTCAAAGCCCCAAGCGGGGGCCAACAGAGACCCAGTACTTC. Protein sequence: CSVQSPKRGPTETQYF.

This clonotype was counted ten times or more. The CDR3 region has the DNA TGCAGTGCTAGAGAACTGGGAGCCCGGCCCCCCTATGGCTACACCTTC. Translated: CSARELGARPPYGYTF. This rearrangement joins TRBV20-1 to TRBJ1-2; D not resolved. CDR3 length equals 16 residues. Germline CDR1 DFQATT, CDR2 SNEGSKA (reference sequence). V was pared by 0 bases and J by 4 bases, with 18 bases between.

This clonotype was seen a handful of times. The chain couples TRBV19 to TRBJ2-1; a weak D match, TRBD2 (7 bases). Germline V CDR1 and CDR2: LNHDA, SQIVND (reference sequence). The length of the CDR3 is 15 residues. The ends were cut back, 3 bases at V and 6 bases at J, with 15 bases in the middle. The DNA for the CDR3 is TGTGCCAGTAGTATGGGCGGGGGCCCCCGCAATGAGCAGTTCTTC. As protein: CASSMGGGPRNEQFF.

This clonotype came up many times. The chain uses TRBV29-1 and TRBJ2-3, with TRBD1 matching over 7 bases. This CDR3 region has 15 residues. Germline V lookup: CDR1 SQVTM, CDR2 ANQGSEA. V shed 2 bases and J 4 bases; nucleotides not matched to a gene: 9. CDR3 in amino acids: CSVENRQGTPDTQYF. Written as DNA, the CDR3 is TGCAGCGTTGAAAATAGACAGGGTACCCCAGATACGCAGTATTTT.

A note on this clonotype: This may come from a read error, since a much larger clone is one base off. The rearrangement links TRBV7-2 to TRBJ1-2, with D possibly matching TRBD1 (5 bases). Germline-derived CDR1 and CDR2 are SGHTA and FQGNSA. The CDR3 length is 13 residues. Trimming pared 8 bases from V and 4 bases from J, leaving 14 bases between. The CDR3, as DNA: TGTGCCAGCGCCCCGTCAGGGTCCTATGGCTACACCTTC. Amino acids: CASAPSGSYGYTF.

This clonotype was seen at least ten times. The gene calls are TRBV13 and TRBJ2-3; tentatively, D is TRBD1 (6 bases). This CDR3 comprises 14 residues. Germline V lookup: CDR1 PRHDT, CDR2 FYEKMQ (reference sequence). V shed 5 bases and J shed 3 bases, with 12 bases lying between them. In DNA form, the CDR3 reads TGTGCCAGCAGCACGAGCCAGGGGACAGATACGCAGTATTTT. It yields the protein CASSTSQGTDTQYF.

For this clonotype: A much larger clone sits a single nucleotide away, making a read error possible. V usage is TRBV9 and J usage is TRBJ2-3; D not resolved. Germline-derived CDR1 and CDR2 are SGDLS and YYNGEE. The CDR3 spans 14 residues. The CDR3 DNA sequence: TGTGCCAGCAGCGTAGGAGGTAGCACAGATACGCGGTATTTT. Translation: CASSVGGSTDTRYF.

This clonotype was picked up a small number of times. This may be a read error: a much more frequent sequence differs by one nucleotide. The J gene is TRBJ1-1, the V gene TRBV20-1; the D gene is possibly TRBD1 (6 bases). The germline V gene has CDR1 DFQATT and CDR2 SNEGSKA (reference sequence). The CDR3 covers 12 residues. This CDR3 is CGAGGQYTEAFF. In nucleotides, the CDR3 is TGCGGTGCTGGAGGACAGTACACTGAAGCTTTCTTT.

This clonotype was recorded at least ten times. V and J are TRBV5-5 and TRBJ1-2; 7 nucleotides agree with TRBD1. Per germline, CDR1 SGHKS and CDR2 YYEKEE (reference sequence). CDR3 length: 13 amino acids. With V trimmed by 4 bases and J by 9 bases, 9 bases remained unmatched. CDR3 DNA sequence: TGTGCCAGCAGCGTTGACAGGGTTTTAAGCTACACCTTC. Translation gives CASSVDRVLSYTF.

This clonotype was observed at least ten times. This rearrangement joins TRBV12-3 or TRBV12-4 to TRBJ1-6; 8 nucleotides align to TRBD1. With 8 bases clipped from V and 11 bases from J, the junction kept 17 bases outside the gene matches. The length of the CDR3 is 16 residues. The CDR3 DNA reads TGTGCCAGCGCTGCTTATCGACAGGGGCTGGGAGCACCCCTCCACTTT. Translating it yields CASAAYRQGLGAPLHF.

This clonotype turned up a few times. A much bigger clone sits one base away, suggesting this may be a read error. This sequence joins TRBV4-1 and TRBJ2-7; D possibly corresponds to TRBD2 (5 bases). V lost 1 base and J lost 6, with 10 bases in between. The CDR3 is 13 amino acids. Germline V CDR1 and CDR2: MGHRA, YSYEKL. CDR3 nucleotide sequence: TGCGCCAGCAGCCAAGGTGGAGGCTGCGAGCAGTACTTC. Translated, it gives CASSQGGGCEQYF.

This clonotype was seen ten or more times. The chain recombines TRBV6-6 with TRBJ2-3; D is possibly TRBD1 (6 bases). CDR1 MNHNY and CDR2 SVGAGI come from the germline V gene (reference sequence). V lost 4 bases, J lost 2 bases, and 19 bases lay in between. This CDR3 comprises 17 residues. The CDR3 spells CASSSSSTGIYTDTQYF. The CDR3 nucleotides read TGTGCCAGCAGTTCTTCTTCGACAGGTATATACACAGATACGCAGTATTTT.

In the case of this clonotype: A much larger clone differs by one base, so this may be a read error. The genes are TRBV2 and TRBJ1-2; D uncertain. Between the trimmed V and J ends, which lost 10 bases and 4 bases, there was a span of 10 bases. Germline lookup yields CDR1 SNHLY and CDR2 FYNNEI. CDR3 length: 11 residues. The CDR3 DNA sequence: TGTGCCAACGGCGGACCCTATGGCTACACCTTC. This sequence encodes CANGGPYGYTF. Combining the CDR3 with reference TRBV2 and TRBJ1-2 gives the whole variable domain EPEVTQTPSHQVTQMGQEVILRCVPISNHLYFYWYRQILGQKVEFLVSFYNNEISEKSEIFDDQFSVERPDGSNFTLKIRSTKLEDSAMYFCANGGPYGYTFGSGTRLTVV.